The source of this TCR beta chain is a study of T cell responses to AZD1222 COVID-19 vaccine. Sequencing used immunoSEQ multiplex PCR; TCRdb keeps in-frame clones, though not all of them. The sample includes about 120,000 clones, approximately 85% of them seen just once. From germline, CDR1 is SEHNR and CDR2 FQNEAQ (reference sequence). Between the trimmed V and J ends, which lost 4 bases and 2 bases, there was a span of 8 bases. The CDR3 runs 13 residues. The genes are TRBV7-9 and TRBJ1-2; D is unclear. The receptor was isolated from an adult in good health. The material was peripheral blood, obtained on day 0 of AZD1222 vaccination. The CDR3 sequence is CASSSQENYGYTF. The CDR3 DNA reads TGTGCCAGCAGCTCGCAGGAGAACTATGGCTACACCTTC.